These T cell receptor beta chains were read from a single sample in a study of blood T cell repertoires in COVID-19. The protocol was immunoSEQ multiplex PCR, while the TCRdb copy is restricted to in-frame clones and leaves out a portion. The table lists about 250,000 clones, 70% to 90% of them singletons, with 3% in the top ten. Sequencing was done on a sample of peripheral blood. The source of these receptors is a man aged 18 to 30 with active or convalescent COVID-19. The CDR3 runs from the conserved cysteine through the conserved F or W. Each record gives: V gene, J gene, D gene, clone size, CDR3 DNA, CDR3 protein. A D gene is named only where the DNA matches it firmly. Some rows have no size entry. The others give once, few or many, or a class for an expanded clone.

TRBV12-3/TRBV12-4	TRBJ1-1	-	once	TGTGCCAGCAGCCACCCGGGGGGTGAAGCTTTCTTT	CASSHPGGEAFF
TRBV5-8	TRBJ2-7	TRBD1	once	TGTGCCAGCAGCCCCCGGGACAGGGCATACGAGCAGTACTTC	CASSPRDRAYEQYF
TRBV27	TRBJ1-1	-	once	TGTGCCAGCAGTTTAAGTGGGGAGGGACCCGGCGATGGGAACACTGAAGCTTTCTTT	CASSLSGEGPGDGNTEAFF
TRBV5-1	TRBJ1-1	-	-	TGCGCCAGCAGCTTGGCCTCCCTGGAGAACCCAACTGAAGCTTTCTTT	CASSLASLENPTEAFF
TRBV12-3/TRBV12-4	TRBJ1-2	-	-	TGTGCCAGCAGTTCCCCAGACTATGGCTACACCTTC	CASSSPDYGYTF
TRBV7-3	TRBJ2-3	-	-	TGTGCCAGCAGCTTGTCCGGGTCATACACAGATACGCAGTATTTT	CASSLSGSYTDTQYF
TRBV7-3	TRBJ2-3	TRBD2	-	TGTGCCAGCAGCCTCCGGGGGGTTCCAGATACGCAGTATTTT	CASSLRGVPDTQYF
TRBV2	TRBJ1-2	-	-	TGTGCCAGCACCGAGGGCGGGGCGACTGGCTACACCTTC	CASTEGGATGYTF
TRBV6-1	TRBJ2-1	TRBD1	-	TGTGCCAGCAGTGAAGCCAGGACAGGCGCCCCGTACAATGAGCAGTTCTTC	CASSEARTGAPYNEQFF
TRBV28	TRBJ2-4	TRBD2	-	TGTGCCAGCAGTGGGGGACTAGCGGGCAAAAACATTCAGTACTTC	CASSGGLAGKNIQYF
TRBV18	TRBJ2-2	-	-	TGTGCCAGCTCACCAAAACAAGTCACCGGGGAGCTGTTTTTT	CASSPKQVTGELFF
TRBV5-1	TRBJ1-5	TRBD1	-	TGCGCCAGCAGCTCTACAGGGGAAGGTCAGCCCCAGCATTTT	CASSSTGEGQPQHF
TRBV9	TRBJ2-7	-	-	TGTGCCAGCAGCGTGACAGATACCCTCTCCTACGAGCAGTACTTC	CASSVTDTLSYEQYF
TRBV7-9	TRBJ1-2	-	-	TGTGCCAGCAACGGGGAGGGCAGACCTTTTACCTATGGCTACACCTTC	CASNGEGRPFTYGYTF
TRBV11-2	TRBJ1-2	-	few	TGTGCCAGCAGCTTTCAGTACTATGGCTACACCTTC	CASSFQYYGYTF
TRBV6-1	TRBJ2-2	-	-	TGTGCCAGCAGTGATCCGCGGGTCGGCTCTAACACCGGGGAGCTGTTTTTT	CASSDPRVGSNTGELFF
TRBV3-1/TRBV3-2	TRBJ2-7	-	once	TGTGCCAGCAGCCGGGGAGACTCCTACGAGCAGTACTTC	CASSRGDSYEQYF
TRBV10-3	TRBJ2-7	TRBD1	-	TGTGCCATCGCAAACAGGGGTCCCTACGAGCAGTACTTC	CAIANRGPYEQYF
TRBV3-1/TRBV3-2	TRBJ1-2	TRBD1	-	TGTGCCAGCAGCCAAGAAGGGACAGGGGGCAGCGGCTACACCTTC	CASSQEGTGGSGYTF
TRBV7-2	TRBJ1-6	-	-	TGTGCCAGCAGCCCCTCGCAGGGGTCACCCCTCCACTTT	CASSPSQGSPLHF
TRBV7-8	TRBJ1-4	-	-	TGTGCCAGCAGCCCTAGAGGGTATGAAAAACTGTTTTTT	CASSPRGYEKLFF
TRBV9	TRBJ2-1	TRBD2	-	TGTGCCAGCAGCGTAGGATTCGGGCGGGGGAATGAGCAGTTCTTC	CASSVGFGRGNEQFF
TRBV5-4	TRBJ2-7	TRBD2	once	TGTGCCAGCAGCTTACCTAGCGGGGCAAACGAGCAGTACTTC	CASSLPSGANEQYF
TRBV12-3/TRBV12-4	TRBJ1-1	TRBD1	-	TGTGCCAGCAGACCCACAGGGGGCACTGAAGCTTTCTTT	CASRPTGGTEAFF
TRBV5-6	TRBJ2-6	-	-	TGTGCCACCTCTTCCGCGTCTGGGGCCAACGTCCTGACTTTC	CATSSASGANVLTF
TRBV5-4	TRBJ2-1	TRBD2	-	TGTGCCAGCAGCAAGGGTGGGACTAGTGGGGCGTTATGGAACAATGAGCAGTTCTTC	CASSKGGTSGALWNNEQFF
TRBV29-1	TRBJ1-3	-	-	TGCAGCGTCTCCTATAGCTCTGGAAACACCATATATTTT	CSVSYSSGNTIYF
TRBV5-1	TRBJ2-3	TRBD2	-	TGCGCCAGCAGCTCGCGGCCTAGCGGGGATACGCAGTATTTT	CASSSRPSGDTQYF
TRBV19	TRBJ2-3	TRBD2	once	TGTGCCAGTAGTGCCCTTAGCGGGAGACTCACAGATACGCAGTATTTT	CASSALSGRLTDTQYF
TRBV28	TRBJ1-1	-	-	TGTGCCAGCAGTTCCCCGGGACAACGGAACACTGAAGCTTTCTTT	CASSSPGQRNTEAFF
TRBV7-2	TRBJ1-2	TRBD1	-	TGTGCCAGCAGCCGCCGGCCCGGGACAGTTCTCTCTGGCTACACCTTC	CASSRRPGTVLSGYTF